Listed here are 22 T cell receptor beta chains from one sample, sequenced in a study of Ad26.COV2.S vaccination and SARS-CoV-2 variants. Sequencing used immunoSEQ multiplex PCR; TCRdb keeps in-frame clones, though not all of them. The data hold roughly 100,000 clones, with about 78% observed a single time. The sample consisted of peripheral blood, taken after recovery from COVID-19. All receptors come from a human donor who had recovered from COVID-19.

The chain has TRBV5-5 and TRBJ2-3; TRBD2 matches at 9 bases. Germline V gene lookup returns CDR1 SGHKS and CDR2 YYEKEE (reference sequence). Trimming at V came to 0 bases and at J to 2 bases, leaving 1 base not matched to a gene. The CDR3 sequence is 15 residues long. CDR3 sequence reads: CASSLGGGATDTQYF. The CDR3 DNA is TGTGCCAGCAGCTTGGGCGGGGGGGCCACAGATACGCAGTATTTT.

The chain carries TRBV19 and TRBJ2-7, with D tentatively TRBD2 (5 bases). Per the germline V gene, CDR1 is LNHDA and CDR2 is SQIVND (reference sequence). There are 15 residues in the CDR3. The V and J ends lost 1 base and 6 bases respectively, with 16 bases between them. Here the CDR3 reads CASSIAPGNRAEQYF. The CDR3 nucleotides read TGTGCCAGTAGTATAGCTCCCGGGAATAGGGCCGAGCAGTACTTC.

The rearrangement links TRBV21-1 to TRBJ2-5; the D call of TRBD2 is as the table states it, not checked on the DNA. TRBV21-1 counts as a pseudogene. This CDR3 has 14 residues. The CDR3 region has the DNA TGTGCCAGCAGCTTTTACGGGGGGGCAGAGACCCAGTACTTC. Translation gives CASSFYGGAETQYF.

The V and J genes are TRBV11-1 and TRBJ1-1, with D maybe TRBD1 (6 bases). This CDR3 has 14 residues. The ends were cut back, 1 base at V and 6 bases at J, with 12 bases in the middle. Germline V gives CDR1 SGHAT, CDR2 FQDESV (reference sequence). The CDR3 here is CASSLDGQLSEAFF. The CDR3 DNA reads as TGTGCCAGCAGCTTAGACGGACAGCTCTCTGAAGCTTTCTTT.

This chain connects TRBV7-9 to TRBJ2-3; 8 bases are shared with TRBD1. V lost 5 bases to trimming and J lost 6 bases; unmatched junction nucleotides: 7. The length of the CDR3 is 14 residues. Germline CDR1 reads SEHNR; CDR2 reads FQNEAQ (reference sequence). This CDR3 reads CASSRGQDADTQYF. CDR3 DNA: TGTGCCAGCAGCCGGGGACAGGACGCTGATACGCAGTATTTT.

This rearrangement joins TRBV10-3 to TRBJ2-7, with TRBD1 matching over 8 bases. CDR3 size: 14 residues. The V segment lost 6 bases and the J segment 6 bases; nucleotides outside the gene matches: 10. Germline V CDR1 and CDR2: ENHRY, SYGVKD. This CDR3 is CAIRGQVGGSEQYF. The DNA of the CDR3 is TGTGCCATCAGGGGACAGGTCGGGGGCTCCGAGCAGTACTTC.

The chain recombines TRBV2 with TRBJ1-2; 9 bases line up with TRBD1. With 6 bases clipped from V and 8 bases from J, the junction kept 7 bases outside the gene matches. Germline lookup yields CDR1 SNHLY and CDR2 FYNNEI. The CDR3 is made up of 13 amino acids. The CDR3 bases are TGTGCCAGCAGCCCACAGGGGGCGGCCGGCTACACCTTC. This sequence encodes CASSPQGAAGYTF.

Note on this clone: Other DNA variants within this sample encode the same CDR3. The rearrangement uses TRBV7-2 and TRBJ1-5; 9 bases map to TRBD1. Trimming took 3 bases from V and 4 from J; bases not matched to a gene: 1. The CDR3 runs 14 residues. CDR1 is SGHTA and CDR2 is FQGNSA in the germline V gene. The CDR3 DNA reads TGTGCCAGCAGCTTGGGACAGGGAAATCAGCCCCAGCATTTT. This gives the protein CASSLGQGNQPQHF.

This clone was observed a few times. The V gene is TRBV13, the J gene TRBJ2-1; 10 bases are shared with TRBD1. The CDR3 sequence is 14 residues long. With 5 bases clipped from V and 9 bases from J, the junction kept 7 bases outside the gene matches. Germline lookup yields CDR1 PRHDT and CDR2 FYEKMQ (reference sequence). In nucleotides, the CDR3 is TGTGCCAGCAGCCGAGCGGGACAGGGGTCTGAGCAGTTCTTC. Translation gives CASSRAGQGSEQFF. Full variable domain (missing parts from reference TRBV13 and TRBJ2-1): AAGVIQSPRHLIKEKRETATLKCYPIPRHDTVYWYQQGPGQDPQFLISFYEKMQSDKGSIPDRFSAQQFSDYHSELNMSSLELGDSALYFCASSRAGQGSEQFFGPGTRLTVL.

The chain has TRBV4-1 and TRBJ2-3, with TRBD2 identical over 11 bases. With V trimmed by 2 bases and J by 7 bases, 11 bases remained unmatched. The CDR3 contains 17 residues. Germline lookup yields CDR1 MGHRA and CDR2 YSYEKL. CDR3 region: CASSQTLAASGGNTQYF. The CDR3 DNA is TGCGCCAGCAGCCAAACTCTGGCCGCTAGCGGGGGGAATACGCAGTATTTT.

The chain recombines TRBV6-1 with TRBJ2-7; no definite D call. Germline loops: CDR1 MNHNS, CDR2 SASEGT. The CDR3 is 12 amino acids. V dropped 2 bases and J dropped 4 bases, with 6 bases sitting between them. The CDR3 nucleotides read TGTGCCAGCAGTGAAACCGGTTACGAGCAGTACTTC. This sequence encodes CASSETGYEQYF.

V usage is TRBV5-6 and J usage is TRBJ2-6; no clear D gene. V was trimmed by 0 bases and J by 0 bases, leaving 13 bases between them. CDR3 length: 18 residues. CDR1 is SGHDT and CDR2 is YYEEEE in the germline V gene. The CDR3 nucleotides are TGTGCCAGCAGCTTGGCTGATGGTCCCCACTCTGGGGCCAACGTCCTGACTTTC. It is translated as CASSLADGPHSGANVLTF.

The chain has TRBV30 and TRBJ1-6; D gene ambiguous. This CDR3 is 12 amino acids long. Germline CDR1 reads GTSNPN; CDR2 reads SVGIG (reference sequence). V was shortened by 3 bases and J by 8 bases, with 8 bases between the two germline ends. CDR3 sequence (DNA): TGTGCCTGGAGAACCAGCCATTCACCCCTCCACTTT. Translating it yields CAWRTSHSPLHF.

The V gene is TRBV5-4, the J gene TRBJ1-6, with D possibly being TRBD1 (6 bases). Germline CDR1 SGHNT, CDR2 YYREEE (reference sequence). The CDR3 is 16 residues long. V lost 4 bases and J lost 4, with 15 bases in between. CDR3 coding DNA: TGTGCCAGCAGCCCTGGTGGGCAGGGGTATAATTCACCCCTCCACTTT. Its translation is CASSPGGQGYNSPLHF.

This clone was seen ten or more times. In the same sample, other DNA sequences code for this CDR3. The rearrangement links TRBV10-1 to TRBJ1-2; no clear D. Per the germline V gene, CDR1 is WNHNN and CDR2 is SYGVQD (reference sequence). The CDR3 loop spans 13 amino acids. Trimming removed 0 bases at V and 6 bases at J, with 8 bases between. The CDR3 loop reads CASSESNGHGYTF. DNA for the CDR3: TGCGCCAGCAGTGAGTCGAACGGACATGGCTACACCTTC.

The chain combines TRBV3-1 (or the pseudogene TRBV3-2) with TRBJ2-3, with 12 bases aligning to TRBD2. The CDR3 sequence is 16 residues long. Losses at the gene ends were 2 bases for V and 2 bases for J; bases not matched to a gene: 2. From germline, CDR1 is LGHDT and CDR2 YNNKEL (reference sequence). The CDR3 spells CASSQRTSGVTDTQYF. The CDR3 DNA sequence: TGTGCCAGCAGCCAACGGACTAGCGGGGTCACAGATACGCAGTATTTT.

This chain joins TRBV6-2 or TRBV6-3 and TRBJ2-1; D possibly uses TRBD1 or TRBD2 (6 bases each). Germline CDR1 is MNHEY and CDR2 is SVGEGT. The CDR3 runs to 16 residues. V was trimmed by 2 bases and J by 6 bases, leaving 17 bases between them. The CDR3 loop is CASSYRRGPFINEQFF. The CDR3 DNA sequence: TGTGCCAGCAGTTACCGACGGGGGCCCTTTATCAATGAGCAGTTCTTC.

J is TRBJ2-5 and V is TRBV2; tentative D call: TRBD2 (5 bases). V lost 4 bases and J 5 bases, leaving 8 bases between the germline ends. This CDR3 is built from 12 residues. Germline CDR1 SNHLY, CDR2 FYNNEI. The CDR3 is CASSVTGETQYF. CDR3 bases: TGTGCCAGCAGTGTTACGGGGGAGACCCAGTACTTC.

This chain links TRBV9 with TRBJ2-5; perhaps D is TRBD1 or TRBD2 (5 bases each). This CDR3 is built from 16 residues. Looked up from germline, CDR1 is SGDLS and CDR2 is YYNGEE. V was cut by 4 bases and J by 7 bases, with 23 bases left in between. For the CDR3, the DNA is TGTGCCAGCAGCCTCACTTCCCACGAGGGGTTTCGGACCCAGTACTTC. Amino acids: CASSLTSHEGFRTQYF.

The chain couples TRBV20-1 to TRBJ2-2, with D perhaps matching TRBD2 (6 bases). Per the germline V gene, CDR1 is DFQATT and CDR2 is SNEGSKA (reference sequence). This CDR3 is built from 17 residues. V was cut by 3 bases and J by 3 bases, with 20 bases left in between. CDR3 bases: TGCAGTGCTAGTAAAAGCCCTATGTCGGGGGACACCGGGGAGCTGTTTTTT. This sequence encodes CSASKSPMSGDTGELFF.

This clone has only a few counts. The rearrangement uses TRBV9 and TRBJ2-3, with 8 bases that match TRBD1. This CDR3 has 15 residues. Germline V gene data show CDR1 as SGDLS and CDR2 as YYNGEE. Trimming at V came to 3 bases and at J to 2 bases, leaving 5 bases not matched to a gene. CDR3 in amino acids: CASSARQGFTDTQYF. CDR3 in DNA: TGTGCCAGCAGCGCAAGACAGGGGTTCACAGATACGCAGTATTTT.

The V gene is TRBV3-1 (or the pseudogene TRBV3-2), the J gene TRBJ1-6; D gene ambiguous. The CDR3 is made up of 17 amino acids. The V gene's germline CDR1 is LGHDT and CDR2 YNNKEL (reference sequence). The V and J ends lost 0 bases and 2 bases respectively, with 11 bases between them. The CDR3 sequence: CASSQDLPGTYNSPLHF. The CDR3 DNA sequence: TGTGCCAGCAGCCAAGATCTCCCCGGCACCTATAATTCACCCCTCCACTTT.